The clone carrying this T cell receptor beta chain has at least ten counts. What it recognizes is unknown. Germline is not matched at one junction end, which may reflect a read error. These data originate in a study of T cells in Graves' hyperthyroidism and ophthalmopathy. Study-level points and caveats: Most thyroid clonotypes expanded above 0.001 were also detected in blood. In validation, the model predicted ophthalmopathy. These predictions came a median about 6.8 months before onset.

What was amplified from RNA transcripts were TCR beta CDR3 regions. TCR CDR3 underwent first-round RT-PCR with the HTBI primer set. TCRdb called the multiplex PCR reads again in MiXCR, with one record for every CDR3 protein. The sample carries around 340,000 distinct CDR3 sequences, around 14% recorded once. CDR3 size: 13 residues. The germline V gene has CDR1 SGHTA and CDR2 FQGNSA. Absence of ophthalmopathy progression within 18 months defined stable Graves' hyperthyroidism. Exclusion of a patient resulted from uncontrolled infection, other autoimmune disease, pregnancy or lactation. The rearrangement links TRBV7-2 to TRBJ2-7; TRBD2 matches 10 bases. The sequence was obtained from a woman younger than 45 with Graves' hyperthyroidism. The source material was blood. The CDR3 region is CASSLAGAAEQYF. The CDR3 bases are TGTGCCAGCAGCCTAGCGGGGGCGGCTGAGCAGTACTTC.